Below are 16 T cell receptor beta chains sequenced from a single sample in a study of blood T cells in healthy people across ages. The use of a sample-barcoded 5' primer and a J-beta primer mix characterized a second PCR of roughly 7 to 11 cycles. TCRdb reprocessed the 5' RACE reads with MiXCR, giving one entry per CDR3 protein. The top ten clones hold around 3% of a sample with around 780,000 distinct CDR3 sequences, about a quarter of them seen once. These data also formed part of another study, on T cells of mothers and their children.

The specimen was blood. These receptor sequences come from a boy aged 5-17 years in good health.

V is TRBV5-6 and J is TRBJ2-5; D is unclear. V lost 0 bases to trimming and J lost 4 bases, with 16 bases between them. This CDR3 has 16 amino acids. Germline CDR1 and CDR2: SGHDT and YYEEEE. CDR3 region: CASSLGPVGYGETQYF. The DNA of the CDR3 is TGTGCCAGCAGCTTGGGACCCGTCGGTTATGGAGAGACCCAGTACTTC.

The J gene is TRBJ2-5, the V gene TRBV4-2; TRBD1 matches 10 bases. This CDR3 has 17 amino acids. Unmatched junction bases numbered 9, after V lost 0 bases and J lost 5 bases. Looked up from germline, CDR1 is LGHNA and CDR2 is YNFKEQ. CDR3 sequence (DNA): TGTGCCAGCAGCCAAGATTTTGGACAGGGGGAAGGGGAGACCCAGTACTTC. It translates to CASSQDFGQGEGETQYF.

This clonotype was picked up a small number of times. This CDR3 reads CSARDNGDSQWETQYF. The DNA for the CDR3 is TGCAGTGCTAGAGATAATGGGGACAGCCAGTGGGAGACCCAGTACTTC. The V and J genes are TRBV20-1 and TRBJ2-5; 7 bases are shared with TRBD1. After removal of 0 bases from V and 5 bases from J, the junction contained 12 bases not matched to a gene. The CDR3 contains 16 residues. Germline V CDR1 and CDR2: DFQATT, SNEGSKA (reference sequence).

The rearrangement uses TRBV5-1 and TRBJ1-2; D is uncertain. This CDR3 has 16 amino acids. From germline, CDR1 is SGHRS and CDR2 YFSETQ. Deletions cut 0 bases from V and 1 base from J, with 13 bases between. The CDR3 nucleotides are TGCGCCAGCAGCTTGGGGACGATAGCTATTAACTATGGCTACACCTTC. This sequence encodes CASSLGTIAINYGYTF.

This clonotype was seen a few times. This may stem from a read error, because a much larger clone lies one nucleotide away. The J gene is TRBJ2-7, the V gene TRBV5-1; D tentatively fits TRBD1 or TRBD2 (5 bases each). This CDR3 has 13 amino acids. Germline V gene sequence: CDR1 SGHRS, CDR2 YFSETQ. CDR3 in amino acids: CASSLGWGNERYF. The CDR3 bases are TGCGCCAGCAGCTTGGGGTGGGGGAACGAGCGGTACTTC.

In this sample, this clonotype turned up a few times. V and J are TRBV28 and TRBJ1-1; no firm D call. V lost 5 bases to trimming and J lost 10 bases, with 17 bases between them. The CDR3 extends over 13 amino acids. Looked up from germline, CDR1 is MDHEN and CDR2 is SYDVKM. The DNA of the CDR3 is TGTGCCAGCAGTCCAGTGGAGTTTTGGGGAGCTTTCTTT. Translation gives CASSPVEFWGAFF. The full variable domain, completed using reference TRBV28 and TRBJ1-1, is DVKVTQSSRYLVKRTGEKVFLECVQDMDHENMFWYRQDPGLGLRLIYFSYDVKMKEKGDIPEGYSVSREKKERFSLILESASTNQTSMYLCASSPVEFWGAFFGQGTRLTVV.

The chain joins TRBV27 to TRBJ1-4, with D tentatively TRBD1 (6 bases). Trimming removed 4 bases at V and 7 bases at J, with 16 bases between. The CDR3 is made up of 15 amino acids. Germline CDR1 MNHEY, CDR2 SMNVEV (reference sequence). CDR3 coding DNA: TGTGCCAGCAGTTATTTCGGGGGGCTCGGTGAAAAACTGTTTTTT. Its translation: CASSYFGGLGEKLFF.

This clonotype was found a few times. The CDR3 coding sequence is TGTGCCAGCAGTTACTTCCCCCAGGGGCCAAATACGCAGTATTTT. Protein sequence: CASSYFPQGPNTQYF. This sequence joins TRBV6-5 and TRBJ2-3; TRBD1 is a possible D gene (6 bases). The CDR3 totals 15 residues. With 1 base removed from V and 7 bases from J, the gap between germline ends came to 15 bases. Germline loops: CDR1 MNHEY, CDR2 SVGAGI.

The chain employs TRBV4-1 and TRBJ1-4; TRBD1 aligns across 7 bases. CDR1 and CDR2 (germline): MGHRA, YSYEKL. Trimming cost V 3 bases and J 4 bases; bases outside gene matches: 8. The CDR3 extends over 16 amino acids. The CDR3 DNA is TGCGCCAGCAGCCATGGACAGGCCGGGGGTAATGAAAAACTGTTTTTT. Translated, it gives CASSHGQAGGNEKLFF.

The V gene is TRBV7-9, the J gene TRBJ1-6; D gene uncertain. Germline values: CDR1 SEHNR, CDR2 FQNEAQ (reference sequence). The ends were cut back, 1 base at V and 7 bases at J, with 11 bases in the middle. The CDR3 has 15 residues. CDR3 nucleotides: TGTGCCAGCAGCTTAGTACCGTCCCCGAATTCACCCCTCCACTTT. Protein product: CASSLVPSPNSPLHF. The entire variable domain, with the rest obtained from reference TRBV7-9 and TRBJ1-6, is as follows: DTGVSQNPRHKITKRGQNVTFRCDPISEHNRLYWYRQTLGQGPEFLTYFQNEAQLEKSRLLSDRFSAERPKGSFSTLEIQRTEQGDSAMYLCASSLVPSPNSPLHFGNGTRLTVT.

Note on this clonotype: One junction end disagrees with the germline gene, perhaps due to a read error. The rearrangement uses TRBV5-1 and TRBJ2-7; D could derive from TRBD1 or TRBD2 (6 bases each). Germline V lookup: CDR1 SGHRS, CDR2 YFSETQ. The CDR3 has 14 amino acids. CDR3 nucleotides: TGCGCCAGCAGTTCCGGGACATGCAGGGAGGAGCAGTGCTTC. Translated, it gives CASSSGTCREEQCF.

The chain employs TRBV10-3 and TRBJ2-6; weak D call: TRBD1 (5 bases). The V end was cut by 6 bases, the J end by 0 bases, with 6 bases between. The length of the CDR3 is 14 residues. Germline CDR1 reads ENHRY; CDR2 reads SYGVKD. The CDR3 reads CAIRTDSGANVLTF. CDR3 in DNA: TGTGCCATCAGGACAGACTCTGGGGCCAACGTCCTGACTTTC.

This rearrangement joins TRBV5-5 to TRBJ2-5, with D perhaps TRBD2 (6 bases). Trimming pared 5 bases from V and 0 bases from J, leaving 17 bases between. Germline V lookup: CDR1 SGHKS, CDR2 YYEKEE (reference sequence). This CDR3 region has 16 residues. CDR3 in amino acids: CASSSSKGRNQETQYF. In DNA, the CDR3 is TGTGCCAGCAGTTCCAGCAAAGGGAGGAACCAAGAGACCCAGTACTTC.

The genes are TRBV10-3 and TRBJ2-7, with D perhaps assigned TRBD1 or TRBD2 (6 bases each). From germline, CDR1 is ENHRY and CDR2 SYGVKD. Deletions cut 6 bases from V and 3 bases from J, with 12 bases between. The CDR3 length is 13 residues. The CDR3 loop reads CAIREGVGYEQYF. CDR3 coding DNA: TGTGCCATCAGGGAGGGGGTGGGCTACGAGCAGTACTTC.

This clonotype was detected only a few times. The V call is TRBV19, the J call TRBJ1-1; a weak D match, TRBD1 (5 bases). The CDR3 extends over 13 amino acids. The germline V and J ends were trimmed by 10 bases and 7 bases, with 19 bases remaining between them. CDR1 and CDR2 (germline): LNHDA, SQIVND (reference sequence). CDR3 in amino acids: CATSMGGGFEAFF. CDR3 DNA sequence: TGTGCCACCAGTATGGGGGGGGGTTTTGAAGCTTTCTTT. The full variable domain, in which reference TRBV19 and TRBJ1-1 provide the parts outside the CDR3, is DGGITQSPKYLFRKEGQNVTLSCEQNLNHDAMYWYRQDPGQGLRLIYYSQIVNDFQKGDIAEGYSVSREKKESFPLTVTSAQKNPTAFYLCATSMGGGFEAFFGQGTRLTVV.

This clonotype was counted only a few times. Here the CDR3 DNA reads TGTGCCAGCAGTCGTACTCACAGGGGTAAGGGAGATACGCAGTATTTT. Translation: CASSRTHRGKGDTQYF. V usage is TRBV6-5 and J usage is TRBJ2-3; 7 bases are shared with TRBD1. CDR1 and CDR2 (germline): MNHEY, SVGAGI. The CDR3 has 16 amino acids. J was trimmed by 5 bases and V by 5 bases; bases with no gene match: 13.